This TCR beta chain derives from a study of T and B cells in COVID-19 patients (dated by TCRdb to 2019 to 2021). At the level of the whole study: In this study, adaptive immunity was profiled in COVID-19 patients who either had active infection or had recovered, using TRB and IGH repertoire sequencing of peripheral blood. Over 7 million TCR sequences were analysed from a TCR and BCR sequence repository that comprised approximately 37 patients and some 70 time points. A recovered cohort included around 18 patients who provided approximately 20 samples, and most of these patients had mild to moderate COVID-19 treated on an outpatient basis. Comorbidities linked to unfavorable COVID-19 outcome were present in most of the 20 patients in the active-infection cohort. Because samples were available both during active disease and after recovery, a couple of patients were counted in both the recovered and the active cohorts. Up to roughly 10 follow-up blood samples were collected per patient, with some samples spanning different disease stages in the same individual. An age-matched reference group of some 40 healthy donors negative for COVID-19 antibodies was used as the comparison for repertoire analyses. Median age was around 35 years in the recovered cohort versus less than 75 years in the active-infection cohort. Critical illness requiring mechanical ventilation or ECMO was present in most of the roughly 20 patients in the active-infection cohort.

Broader findings and caveats from the paper: Specific T cell subsets (CD4+/Treg/CD8+) and sorted SARS-CoV-2-responsive or tetramer+ T cells had not yet been sequenced, and these experiments were ongoing. During active COVID-19 the TRB repertoires were highly clonal, but at recovery diversity and richness rose above the levels seen in healthy donors. A total of 2,331 exclusive TCR clusters, including about 32 low-pGen clusters, were found in the recovered cohort. Blood samples from mildly ill patients during symptoms and early samples from severe cases were scarce. The reported TCR clusters were stated to require prospective validation before clinical use. In patients with COVID-19, the usage of TRBV/TRBJ genes was reported to be strongly skewed. The cohort was considered too small for HLA contributions to COVID-19 susceptibility or severity to be assessed.

The run used an Illumina MiSeq. TRB rearrangements were amplified by multiplex PCR with BIOMED2 TRB-A/B primer pools. Illumina-compatible adapters and 7-nucleotide sample barcodes were attached to the amplicons in two consecutive PCRs. All library PCRs used Phusion HS II polymerase. Amplicons were purified from gel with the NucleoSpin Gel and PCR Clean-up kit, quantified on Qubit, and pooled at about 4 nM. Amplicon pool quality was checked on an Agilent 2100 Bioanalyzer before Illumina next-generation sequencing. As for the original processing: Annotation of TRB rearrangements was done in MiXCR 3.0.8 with the default MiXCR reference library. Non-productive reads and sequences with fewer than 2 reads were removed, and every unique CDR3 nucleotide sequence was treated as one clone. Clonality, diversity, richness and V-J gene usage were calculated in R 3.5.1. TCR clustering by CDR3 similarity used GLIPH2, with generation probabilities calculated by OLGA. GLIPH2 clusters were kept only if they contained at least four unique TCR clonotypes found in at least three individuals. The public sequencing data were trimmed at Q25 with fastp and processed into clonotypes with MiXCR by TCRdb, which kept only in-frame beta chains. Every distinct CDR3 protein forms one entry, paired with its most common genes and DNA. The V and J calls come from TCRdb's annotation, not from the publication. For this sample there are approximately 15,000 distinct CDR3 sequences; roughly 29% appear just once. 1.2% of the sample rests with the top ten.

As encoded in the germline V gene, CDR1 is MNHNS while CDR2 is SASEGT. Reading from cysteine to phenylalanine, the CDR3 counts 15 amino acids. This entry keeps only the CDR3 DNA: 45 bases, framed from base 1. V is trimmed back by 6 bases and J by 2 bases, and the junction contains 5 bases that no gene match accounts for. Genomic DNA extracted from blood, in amounts of about 240-550 ng, served as the starting material for amplifying TRB repertoires. About this clonotype: Its antigen is still unknown. Base qualities are not recorded, but no much larger clone differs from it by a single base.

The source material was blood. This clonotype originated in a human donor who had recovered from COVID-19. Recombination joined TRBV6-1 with TRBJ2-2; 8 junctional bases match TRBD1. CDR3 sequence: CASSRQGINTGELFF. The DNA is TGTGCCAGCAGCCGACAGGGGATAAACACCGGGGAGCTGTTTTTT.